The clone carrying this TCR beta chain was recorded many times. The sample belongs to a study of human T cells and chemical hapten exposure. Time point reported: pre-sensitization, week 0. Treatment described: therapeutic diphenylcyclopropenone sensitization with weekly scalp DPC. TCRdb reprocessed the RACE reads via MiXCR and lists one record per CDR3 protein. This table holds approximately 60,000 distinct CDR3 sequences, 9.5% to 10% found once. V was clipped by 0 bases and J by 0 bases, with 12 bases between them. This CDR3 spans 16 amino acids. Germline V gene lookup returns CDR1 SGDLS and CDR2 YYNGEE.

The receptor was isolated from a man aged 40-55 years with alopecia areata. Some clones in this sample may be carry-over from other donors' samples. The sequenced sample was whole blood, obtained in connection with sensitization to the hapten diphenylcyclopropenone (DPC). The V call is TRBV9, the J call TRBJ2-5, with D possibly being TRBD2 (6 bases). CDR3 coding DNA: TGTGCCAGCAGCGTAGAGGACGGAGGGTACCAAGAGACCCAGTACTTC. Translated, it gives CASSVEDGGYQETQYF.